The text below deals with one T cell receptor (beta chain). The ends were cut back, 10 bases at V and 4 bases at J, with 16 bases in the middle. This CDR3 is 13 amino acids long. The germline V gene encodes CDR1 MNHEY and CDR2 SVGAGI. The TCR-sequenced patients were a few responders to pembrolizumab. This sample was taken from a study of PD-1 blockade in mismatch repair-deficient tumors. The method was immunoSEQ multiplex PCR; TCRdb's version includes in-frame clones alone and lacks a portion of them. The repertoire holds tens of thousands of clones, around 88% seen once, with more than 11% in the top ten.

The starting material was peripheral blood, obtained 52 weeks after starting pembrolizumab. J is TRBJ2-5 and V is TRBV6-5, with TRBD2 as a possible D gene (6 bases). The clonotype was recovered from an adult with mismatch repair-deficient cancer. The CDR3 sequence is CAIGGVDPETQYF. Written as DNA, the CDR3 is TGTGCCATCGGGGGAGTTGACCCAGAGACCCAGTACTTC.